The entry that follows covers one T cell receptor beta chain sequence. Germline loops: CDR1 MNHEY, CDR2 SMNVEV (reference sequence). V shed 6 bases and J shed 1 base, with 6 bases lying between them. The CDR3 has 12 amino acids. The study plated roughly 200,000 CFSE-labeled responders with roughly 200,000 irradiated, violet-dye-labeled stimulators. Sorting was performed after the reaction on proliferating CFSE-low CD3+CD4+ and CD3+CD8+ responders. Repertoires were generated with immunoSEQ multiplex PCR, while TCRdb's copy carries only in-frame clones and drops some. This sample has about 6,900 clones; roughly a quarter occur once, and the top ten carry over 6%. This specimen belongs to a study of graft-versus-host responses after intestinal transplantation. Across the whole study: Each of the recipients got a multivisceral, liver-intestinal, or isolated intestinal transplant.

Study conclusions and caveats: Among recipient marrow samples, GvH clones were found; some appeared first in ileum or blood.

The chain links TRBV27 to TRBJ1-1, with D possibly matching TRBD1 (5 bases). The origin of this receptor is a human patient who was an organ donor for intestinal transplantation. Sequences were derived from alloreactive CD8+ T cells from a mixed lymphocyte reaction culture, sampled before transplantation. The subset here: CFSE-low proliferating T cells sorted from approximately 6-day pre-transplant mixed lymphocyte reaction (GvH or HvG direction). The CDR3 loop is CASSTGNTEAFF. DNA for the CDR3: TGTGCCAGCAGCACAGGGAACACTGAAGCTTTCTTT.